This entry concerns a single T cell receptor (beta chain). Its antigen remains unidentified. The protocol was immunoSEQ multiplex PCR, while the TCRdb copy is restricted to in-frame clones and leaves out a portion. The sample includes 640,000 or so clones, approximately 79% of them seen just once. These data are taken from a study of shared clonotypes between healthy human individuals. Overall study: The plates for each donor numbered three CD4 naive, three CD4 memory, two CD8 naive and one CD8 memory. Study-level results: At large depth, rarefaction still showed sorted-subset sequencing to be incomplete.

The donor population consisted of healthy HIV-negative adults with no recent acute infections or vaccinations. Splitting of CD4+ cells produced CD45RA+ naive and CD45RA-negative memory subsets. J was trimmed by 3 bases and V by 5 bases; bases with no gene match: 6. CDR3 length equals 15 residues. CDR1 and CDR2 from the germline V gene are SGHVS and FQNEAQ. This TCR came from a woman aged 25 to 39 in good health. V gene TRBV7-8 combines with J gene TRBJ1-4; TRBD1 matches 7 bases. Sequenced: memory CD4+ T cells sorted from blood. The subset was: CD45RA-negative fraction. CDR3 sequence reads: CASSRQGLANEKLFF. In DNA form, the CDR3 reads TGTGCCAGCAGCAGACAGGGCCTGGCTAATGAAAAACTGTTTTTT.